This T cell receptor (beta chain) is from a study of breast tumors, draining lymph nodes, adjacent tissues. A single record per CDR3 protein comes from TCRdb applying MiXCR to the multiplex PCR reads. The sample lists 10,000 or so distinct CDR3 sequences, 40% to 50% occurring once. Germline values: CDR1 MNHNS, CDR2 SASEGT. V gave up 5 bases and J gave up 10 bases, with 18 bases separating them. The CDR3 is 15 amino acids. Sample: tumor-adjacent breast tissue. V is TRBV6-1 and J is TRBJ1-6; D unresolved. This clonotype was sampled from a female donor with breast cancer. Some clones in this sample may be carry-over from other donors' samples. For the CDR3, the DNA is TGTGCCAGCAGTATGGCGGGATTATCTTGGTCACCCCTCCACTTT. Translating it yields CASSMAGLSWSPLHF.